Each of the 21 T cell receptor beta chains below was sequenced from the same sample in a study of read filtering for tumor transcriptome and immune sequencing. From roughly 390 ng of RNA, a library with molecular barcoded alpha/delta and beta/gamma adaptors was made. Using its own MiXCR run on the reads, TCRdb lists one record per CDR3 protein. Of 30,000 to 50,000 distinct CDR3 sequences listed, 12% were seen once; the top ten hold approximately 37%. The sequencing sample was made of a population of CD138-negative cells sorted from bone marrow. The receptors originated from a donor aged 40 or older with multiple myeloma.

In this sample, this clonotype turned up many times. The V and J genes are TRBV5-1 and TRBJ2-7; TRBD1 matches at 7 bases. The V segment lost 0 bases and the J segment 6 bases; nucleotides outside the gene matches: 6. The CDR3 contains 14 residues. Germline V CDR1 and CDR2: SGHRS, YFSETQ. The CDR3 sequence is CASSLVFQGVEQYF. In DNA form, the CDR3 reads TGCGCCAGCAGCTTGGTATTCCAGGGGGTCGAGCAGTACTTC.

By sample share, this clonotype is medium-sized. This chain's CDR3 is CASSQDQGGRTDTQYF. CDR3 nucleotides: TGCGCCAGCAGCCAAGATCAGGGGGGGCGCACAGATACGCAGTATTTT. This chain connects TRBV4-1 to TRBJ2-3, with D perhaps given as TRBD1 or TRBD2 (7 bases each). Deletions cut 0 bases from V and 1 base from J, with 11 bases between. Looked up from germline, CDR1 is MGHRA and CDR2 is YSYEKL. The CDR3 loop spans 16 amino acids.

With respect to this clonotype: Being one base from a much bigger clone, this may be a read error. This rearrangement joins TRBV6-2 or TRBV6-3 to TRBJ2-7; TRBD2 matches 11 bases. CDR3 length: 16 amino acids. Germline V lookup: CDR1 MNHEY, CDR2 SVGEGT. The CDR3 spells CASMTEETSGTYGQYF. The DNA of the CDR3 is TGTGCCAGCATGACTGAGGAGACTAGCGGGACCTACGGGCAGTACTTC.

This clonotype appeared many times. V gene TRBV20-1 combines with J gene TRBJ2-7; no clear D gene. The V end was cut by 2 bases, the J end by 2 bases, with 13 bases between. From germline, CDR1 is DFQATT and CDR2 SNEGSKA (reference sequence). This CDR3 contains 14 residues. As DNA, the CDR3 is TGCAGTGCTAGACCTCCGGTGCCTCCCTACGAGCAGTACTTC. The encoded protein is CSARPPVPPYEQYF.

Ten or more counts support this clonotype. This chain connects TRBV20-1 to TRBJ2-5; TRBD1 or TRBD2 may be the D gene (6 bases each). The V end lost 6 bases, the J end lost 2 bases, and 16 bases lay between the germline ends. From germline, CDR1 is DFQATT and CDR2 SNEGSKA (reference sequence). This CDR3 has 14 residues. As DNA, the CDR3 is TGCAGTGCCCCGGGGGCCTTACAGCAAGAGACCCAGTACTTC. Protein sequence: CSAPGALQQETQYF.

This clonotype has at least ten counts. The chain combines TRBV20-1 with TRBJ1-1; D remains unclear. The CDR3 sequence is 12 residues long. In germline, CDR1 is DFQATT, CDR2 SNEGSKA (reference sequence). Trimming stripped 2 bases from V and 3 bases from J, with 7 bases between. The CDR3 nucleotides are TGCAGTGCTAGACCCCAGGACACTGAAGCTTTCTTT. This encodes CSARPQDTEAFF.

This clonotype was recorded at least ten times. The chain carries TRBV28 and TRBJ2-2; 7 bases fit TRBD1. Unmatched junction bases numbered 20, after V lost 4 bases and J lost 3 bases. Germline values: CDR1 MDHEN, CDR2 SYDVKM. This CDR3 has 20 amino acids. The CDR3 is CASSSYPRTGSGLYTGELFF. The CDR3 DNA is TGTGCCAGCAGTTCTTACCCCCGGACAGGATCGGGGTTATACACCGGGGAGCTGTTTTTT.

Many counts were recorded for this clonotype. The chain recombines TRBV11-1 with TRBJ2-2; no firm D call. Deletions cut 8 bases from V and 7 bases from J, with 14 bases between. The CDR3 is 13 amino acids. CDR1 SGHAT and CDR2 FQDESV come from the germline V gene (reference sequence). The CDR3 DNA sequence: TGTGCCAGCGCTTTCACCCTGGGCGGGGAGCTGTTTTTT. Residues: CASAFTLGGELFF.

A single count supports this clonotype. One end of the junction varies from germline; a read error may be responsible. CDR3 nucleotides: TGCGCCAGCAGTCCCGGGGATTCCAGGGTCCAAGAGCAGTACTTC. This translates into CASSPGDSRVQEQYF. This sequence joins TRBV12-3 or TRBV12-4 and TRBJ2-7, with D possibly being TRBD1 or TRBD2 (5 bases each). The CDR3 has 15 residues.

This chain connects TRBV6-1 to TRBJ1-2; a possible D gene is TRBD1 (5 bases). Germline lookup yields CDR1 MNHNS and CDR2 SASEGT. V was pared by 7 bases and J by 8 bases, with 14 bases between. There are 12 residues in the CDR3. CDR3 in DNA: TGTGCCAGCACCCTCAGGGTCTACGGCTACACCTTC. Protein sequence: CASTLRVYGYTF.

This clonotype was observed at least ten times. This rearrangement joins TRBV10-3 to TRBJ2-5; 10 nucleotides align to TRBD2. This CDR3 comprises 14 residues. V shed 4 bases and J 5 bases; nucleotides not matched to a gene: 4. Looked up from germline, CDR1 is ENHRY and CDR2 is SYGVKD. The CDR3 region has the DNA TGTGCCATCAGTGCAGCGGGGGGGCGTGAGACCCAGTACTTC. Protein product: CAISAAGGRETQYF.

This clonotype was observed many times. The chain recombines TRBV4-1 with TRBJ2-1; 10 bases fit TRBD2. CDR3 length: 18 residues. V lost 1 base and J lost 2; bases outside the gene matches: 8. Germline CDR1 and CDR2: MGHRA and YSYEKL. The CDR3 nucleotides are TGCGCCAGCAGCCAAGCCTGGATGAGCGGGGGGGCCTACAATGAGCAGTTCTTC. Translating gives CASSQAWMSGGAYNEQFF.

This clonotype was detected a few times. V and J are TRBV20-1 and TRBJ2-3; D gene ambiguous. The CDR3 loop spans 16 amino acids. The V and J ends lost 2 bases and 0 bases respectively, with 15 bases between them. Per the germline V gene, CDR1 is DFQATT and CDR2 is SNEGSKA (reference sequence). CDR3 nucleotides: TGCAGTGCTAGACCCTTCGGGCAGGCAAGCACAGATACGCAGTATTTT. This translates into CSARPFGQASTDTQYF.

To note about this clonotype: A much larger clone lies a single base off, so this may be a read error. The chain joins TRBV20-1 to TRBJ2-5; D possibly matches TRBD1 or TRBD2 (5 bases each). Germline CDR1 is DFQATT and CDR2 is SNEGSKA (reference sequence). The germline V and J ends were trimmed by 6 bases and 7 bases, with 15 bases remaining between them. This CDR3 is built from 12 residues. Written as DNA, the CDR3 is TGCAGTGCCCCTACTAGGGGCGGGACCCAGTACTTC. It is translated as CSAPTRGGTQYF.

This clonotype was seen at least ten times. For the CDR3, the DNA is TGTGCCAGCAGTTATGGGACCGTACTTGGAGGAGAAAAACTGTTTTTT. It encodes CASSYGTVLGGEKLFF. The V and J genes are TRBV28 and TRBJ1-4; D is perhaps TRBD1 (5 bases). The CDR3 covers 16 residues. The ends were cut back, 4 bases at V and 8 bases at J, with 20 bases in the middle. CDR1 MDHEN and CDR2 SYDVKM come from the germline V gene.

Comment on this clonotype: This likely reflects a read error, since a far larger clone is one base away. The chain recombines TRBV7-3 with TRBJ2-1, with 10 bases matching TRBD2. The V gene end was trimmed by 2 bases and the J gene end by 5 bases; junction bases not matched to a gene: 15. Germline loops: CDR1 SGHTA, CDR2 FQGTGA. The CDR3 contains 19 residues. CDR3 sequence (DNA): TGTGCCAGCAGCTTAGGGTCTAGCGGGGGACATCTACTGCACAATGAGCAGTTCTTC. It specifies CASSLGSSGGHLLHNEQFF.

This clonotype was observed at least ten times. DNA for the CDR3: TGTGCCAGCAGTGAAGCGACACAGGGGGCGCAGACCGGGGAGCTGTTTTTT. Translation gives CASSEATQGAQTGELFF. The rearrangement joins TRBV6-1 to TRBJ2-2; the match to TRBD1 covers 9 bases. Germline trimming cut 0 bases from V and 5 bases from J; bases unmatched to any gene: 7. The CDR3 is made up of 17 amino acids. Germline assignment: CDR1 MNHNS and CDR2 SASEGT.

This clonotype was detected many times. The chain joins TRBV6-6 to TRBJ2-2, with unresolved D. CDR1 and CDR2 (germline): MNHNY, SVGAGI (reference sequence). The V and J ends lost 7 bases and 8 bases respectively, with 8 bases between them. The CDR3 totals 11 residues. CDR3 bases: TGTGCCAGCACTGGCCTGGGGGAGCTGTTTTTT. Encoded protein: CASTGLGELFF.

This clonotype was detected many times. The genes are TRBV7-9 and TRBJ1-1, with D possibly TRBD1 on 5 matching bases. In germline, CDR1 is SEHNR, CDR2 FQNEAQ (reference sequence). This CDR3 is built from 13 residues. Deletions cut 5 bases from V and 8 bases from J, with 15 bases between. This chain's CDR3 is CASSPGTAPEAFF. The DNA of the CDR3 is TGTGCCAGCAGCCCGGGGACGGCGCCAGAAGCTTTCTTT.

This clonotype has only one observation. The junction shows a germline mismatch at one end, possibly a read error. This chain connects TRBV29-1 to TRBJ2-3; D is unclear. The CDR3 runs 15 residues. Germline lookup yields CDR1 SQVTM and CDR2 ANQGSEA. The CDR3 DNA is TGCAGCCTTGAGAAGGTGGGCTTTGGCACTGATACGCAGTATTTT. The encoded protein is CSLEKVGFGTDTQYF.

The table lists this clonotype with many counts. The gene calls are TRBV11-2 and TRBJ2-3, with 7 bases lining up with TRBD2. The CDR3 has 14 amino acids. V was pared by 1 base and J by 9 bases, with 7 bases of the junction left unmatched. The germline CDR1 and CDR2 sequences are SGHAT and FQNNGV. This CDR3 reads CASSLGPAGDTQYF. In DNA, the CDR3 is TGTGCCAGCAGCTTAGGGCCGGCGGGGGACACGCAGTATTTT.